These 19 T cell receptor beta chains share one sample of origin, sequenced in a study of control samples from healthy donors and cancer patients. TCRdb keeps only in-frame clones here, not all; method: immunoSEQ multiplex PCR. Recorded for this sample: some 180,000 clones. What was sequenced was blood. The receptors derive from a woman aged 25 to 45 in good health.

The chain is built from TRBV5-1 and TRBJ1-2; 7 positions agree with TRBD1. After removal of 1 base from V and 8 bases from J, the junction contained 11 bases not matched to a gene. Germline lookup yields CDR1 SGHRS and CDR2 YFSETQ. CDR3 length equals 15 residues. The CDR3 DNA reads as TGCGCCAGCAGCTTGAATCAGGGGGTGGCGGACGGCTACACCTTC. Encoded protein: CASSLNQGVADGYTF.

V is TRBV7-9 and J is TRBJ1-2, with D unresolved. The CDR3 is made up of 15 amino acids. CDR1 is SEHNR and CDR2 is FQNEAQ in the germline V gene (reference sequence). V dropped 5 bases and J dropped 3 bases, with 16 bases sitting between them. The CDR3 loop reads CASSNTKLVYYGYTF. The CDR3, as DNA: TGTGCCAGCAGCAATACCAAGCTGGTCTACTATGGCTACACCTTC.

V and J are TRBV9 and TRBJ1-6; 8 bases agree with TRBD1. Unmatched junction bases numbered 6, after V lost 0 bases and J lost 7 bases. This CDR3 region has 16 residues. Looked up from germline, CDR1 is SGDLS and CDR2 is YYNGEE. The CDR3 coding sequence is TGTGCCAGCAGCGTAGGAGTCAGACAGGGGAATTCACCCCTCCACTTT. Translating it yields CASSVGVRQGNSPLHF.

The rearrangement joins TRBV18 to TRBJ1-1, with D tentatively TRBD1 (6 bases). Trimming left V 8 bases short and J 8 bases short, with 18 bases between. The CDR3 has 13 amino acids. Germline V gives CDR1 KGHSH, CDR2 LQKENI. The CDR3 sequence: CASNQGQEREAFF. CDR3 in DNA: TGTGCCAGCAACCAGGGGCAAGAAAGGGAAGCTTTCTTT.

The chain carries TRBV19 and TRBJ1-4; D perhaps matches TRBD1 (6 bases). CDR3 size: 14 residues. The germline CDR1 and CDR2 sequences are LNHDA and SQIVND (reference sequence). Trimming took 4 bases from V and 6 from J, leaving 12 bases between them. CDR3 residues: CASSRAGVDEKLFF. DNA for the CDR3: TGTGCCAGTAGTAGGGCAGGGGTGGATGAAAAACTGTTTTTT.

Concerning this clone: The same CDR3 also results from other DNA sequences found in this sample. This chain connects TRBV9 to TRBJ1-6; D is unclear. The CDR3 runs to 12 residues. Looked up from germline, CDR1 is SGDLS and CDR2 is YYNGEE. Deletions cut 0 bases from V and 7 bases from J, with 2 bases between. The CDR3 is CASSVGNSPLHF. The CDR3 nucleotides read TGTGCCAGCAGCGTAGGAAATTCACCCCTCCACTTT.

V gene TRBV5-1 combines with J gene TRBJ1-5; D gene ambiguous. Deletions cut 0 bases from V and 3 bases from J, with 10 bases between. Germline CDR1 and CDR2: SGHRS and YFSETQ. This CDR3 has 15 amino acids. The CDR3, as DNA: TGCGCCAGCAGCTTGGACACGATGAACAATCAGCCCCAGCATTTT. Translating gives CASSLDTMNNQPQHF.

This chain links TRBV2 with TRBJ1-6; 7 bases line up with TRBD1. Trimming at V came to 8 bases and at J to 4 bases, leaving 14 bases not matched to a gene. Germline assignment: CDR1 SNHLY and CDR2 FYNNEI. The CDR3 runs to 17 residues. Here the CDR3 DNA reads TGTGCCAGCGGCAGGGGGTCCGAAGACGTTTATAATTCACCCCTCCACTTT. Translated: CASGRGSEDVYNSPLHF. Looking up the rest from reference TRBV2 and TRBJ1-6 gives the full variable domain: EPEVTQTPSHQVTQMGQEVILRCVPISNHLYFYWYRQILGQKVEFLVSFYNNEISEKSEIFDDQFSVERPDGSNFTLKIRSTKLEDSAMYFCASGRGSEDVYNSPLHFGNGTRLTVT.

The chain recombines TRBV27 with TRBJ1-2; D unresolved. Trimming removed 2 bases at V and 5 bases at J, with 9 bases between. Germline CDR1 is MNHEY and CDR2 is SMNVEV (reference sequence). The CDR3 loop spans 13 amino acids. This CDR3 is CASSLEGSYGYTF. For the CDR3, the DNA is TGTGCCAGCAGTTTAGAGGGTTCGTATGGCTACACCTTC.

The CDR3 DNA is TGTGCCAGCAGAGCGGAGGGACAGCAGCCCCAGCATTTT. Amino acids: CASRAEGQQPQHF. The V and J genes are TRBV2 and TRBJ1-5; 7 bases line up with TRBD1. The CDR3 totals 13 residues. The ends lost 6 bases at V and 7 bases at J; junction bases unmatched: 6. Germline V gene data show CDR1 as SNHLY and CDR2 as FYNNEI.

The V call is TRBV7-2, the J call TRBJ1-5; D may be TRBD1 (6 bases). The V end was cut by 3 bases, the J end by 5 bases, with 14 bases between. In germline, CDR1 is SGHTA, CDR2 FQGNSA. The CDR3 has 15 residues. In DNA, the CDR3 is TGTGCCAGCAGCTTTTGGACAGCCACTGATCAGCCCCAGCATTTT. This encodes CASSFWTATDQPQHF.

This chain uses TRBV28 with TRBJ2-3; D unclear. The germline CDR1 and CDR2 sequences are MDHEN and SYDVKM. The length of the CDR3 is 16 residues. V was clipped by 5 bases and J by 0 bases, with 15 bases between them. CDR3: CASSGAEFVSTDTQYF. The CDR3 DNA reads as TGTGCCAGCAGTGGCGCCGAATTTGTGAGCACAGATACGCAGTATTTT.

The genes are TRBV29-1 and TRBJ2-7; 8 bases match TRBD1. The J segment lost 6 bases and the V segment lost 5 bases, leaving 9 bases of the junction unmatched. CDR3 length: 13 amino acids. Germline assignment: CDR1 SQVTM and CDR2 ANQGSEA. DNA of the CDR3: TGCAGCGTTATGGGCAGGGGGCTTTTCGAGCAGTACTTC. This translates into CSVMGRGLFEQYF.

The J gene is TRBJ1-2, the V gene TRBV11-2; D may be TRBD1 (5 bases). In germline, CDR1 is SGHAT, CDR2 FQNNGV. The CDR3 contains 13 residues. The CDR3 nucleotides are TGTGCAAGCGTCCAGGGAGGGAGCTATGGCTACACCTTC. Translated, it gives CASVQGGSYGYTF.

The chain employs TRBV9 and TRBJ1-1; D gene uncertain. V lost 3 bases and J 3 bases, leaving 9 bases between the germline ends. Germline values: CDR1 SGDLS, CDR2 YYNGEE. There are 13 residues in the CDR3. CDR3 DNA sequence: TGTGCCAGCAGCGCACACGGTCACACTGAAGCTTTCTTT. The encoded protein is CASSAHGHTEAFF. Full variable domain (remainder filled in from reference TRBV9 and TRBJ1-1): DSGVTQTPKHLITATGQRVTLRCSPRSGDLSVYWYQQSLDQGLQFLIQYYNGEERAKGNILERFSAQQFPDLHSELNLSSLELGDSALYFCASSAHGHTEAFFGQGTRLTVV.

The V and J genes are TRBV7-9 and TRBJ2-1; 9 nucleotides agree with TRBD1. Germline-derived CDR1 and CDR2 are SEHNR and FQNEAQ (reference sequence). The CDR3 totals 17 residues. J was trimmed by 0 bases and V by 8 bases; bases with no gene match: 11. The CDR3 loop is CASEGTGRFGSYNEQFF. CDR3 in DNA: TGTGCCAGCGAAGGGACAGGGAGGTTTGGCTCCTACAATGAGCAGTTCTTC.

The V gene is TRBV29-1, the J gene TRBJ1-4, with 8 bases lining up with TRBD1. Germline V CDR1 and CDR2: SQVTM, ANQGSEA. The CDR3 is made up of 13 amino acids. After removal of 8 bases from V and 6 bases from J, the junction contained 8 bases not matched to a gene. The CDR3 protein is CSSRGPQDEKLFF. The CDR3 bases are TGCAGCTCCAGGGGGCCCCAGGATGAAAAACTGTTTTTT.

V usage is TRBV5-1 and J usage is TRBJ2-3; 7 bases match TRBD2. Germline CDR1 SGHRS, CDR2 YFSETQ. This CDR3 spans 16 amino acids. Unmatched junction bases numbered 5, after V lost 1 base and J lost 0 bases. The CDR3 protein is CASSLRASGSTDTQYF. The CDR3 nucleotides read TGCGCCAGCAGCTTGAGGGCTAGCGGAAGCACAGATACGCAGTATTTT. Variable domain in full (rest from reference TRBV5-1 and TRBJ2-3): KAGVTQTPRYLIKTRGQQVTLSCSPISGHRSVSWYQQTPGQGLQFLFEYFSETQRNKGNFPGRFSGRQFSNSRSEMNVSTLELGDSALYLCASSLRASGSTDTQYFGPGTRLTVL.

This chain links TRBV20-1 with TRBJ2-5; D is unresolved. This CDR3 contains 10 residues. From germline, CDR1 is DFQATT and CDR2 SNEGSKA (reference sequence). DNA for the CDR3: TGCAGGCCTAGTGAAGAGACCCAGTACTTC. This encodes CRPSEETQYF.